These 24 T cell receptor beta chains were sequenced from one sample in a study of blood T cell repertoires in COVID-19. Here immunoSEQ multiplex PCR was the method, and the copy in TCRdb shows in-frame clones only, minus some. Of 370,000 or so clones listed, around 84% were seen once; the top ten hold 0.85% to 1.3%. Sequenced: peripheral blood. The receptors derive from a human donor with acute or convalescent COVID-19. The donor label of this sample is uncertain.

V and J are TRBV10-3 and TRBJ2-7; D not certain. The CDR3 contains 15 residues. Trimming cost V 3 bases and J 0 bases, with 12 bases left between them. Germline loops: CDR1 ENHRY, CDR2 SYGVKD. DNA of the CDR3: TGTGCCATCAGTGACCCAGGTCGGATCTCCTACGAGCAGTACTTC. Its protein is CAISDPGRISYEQYF.

V and J are TRBV29-1 and TRBJ1-1, with a possible D match to TRBD1 (5 bases). The CDR3 sequence is 10 residues long. The V end lost 6 bases, the J end lost 7 bases, and 9 bases lay between the germline ends. Germline CDR1 reads SQVTM; CDR2 reads ANQGSEA. As DNA, the CDR3 is TGCAGCGTGGTCGGGGGTGAAGCTTTCTTT. Its translation: CSVVGGEAFF. The complete variable domain, with remaining parts taken from reference TRBV29-1 and TRBJ1-1, reads SAVISQKPSRDICQRGTSLTIQCQVDSQVTMMFWYRQQPGQSLTLIATANQGSEATYESGFVIDKFPISRPNLTFSTLTVSNMSPEDSSIYLCSVVGGEAFFGQGTRLTVV.

V and J are TRBV7-6 and TRBJ2-2; 9 bases fit TRBD2. V trimming: 6 bases; J trimming: 6 bases; junction bases outside the gene matches: 8. Germline CDR1 reads SGHVS; CDR2 reads FNYEAQ. The CDR3 length is 15 residues. In DNA form, the CDR3 reads TGTGCCAGCAGTCCTCTAGCGGGGACGTCCGGGGAGCTGTTTTTT. It translates to CASSPLAGTSGELFF.

The rearrangement uses TRBV10-2 and TRBJ1-2; D not resolved. The V end lost 5 bases, the J end lost 4 bases, and 11 bases lay between the germline ends. Germline CDR1 is WSHSY and CDR2 is SAAADI. The CDR3 totals 13 residues. The CDR3 reads CASSFTDIYGYTF. CDR3 nucleotide sequence: TGCGCCAGCAGTTTCACAGATATCTATGGCTACACCTTC.

The V call is TRBV5-1, the J call TRBJ1-1, with unresolved D. Germline V gives CDR1 SGHRS, CDR2 YFSETQ. This CDR3 spans 15 amino acids. Trimming pared 0 bases from V and 1 base from J, leaving 10 bases between. This CDR3 reads CASSLDPQTNTEAFF. CDR3 DNA: TGCGCCAGCAGCTTGGACCCACAGACGAACACTGAAGCTTTCTTT.

The rearrangement joins TRBV15 to TRBJ2-5; no clear D gene. Deletions cut 3 bases from V and 5 bases from J, with 10 bases between. From germline, CDR1 is LNHNV and CDR2 YYDKDF (reference sequence). The length of the CDR3 is 13 residues. CDR3 in amino acids: CATSRGLEETQYF. The CDR3 DNA is TGTGCCACCAGCAGGGGCCTCGAGGAGACCCAGTACTTC. Drawing the rest from reference TRBV15 and TRBJ2-5, the complete variable domain is DAMVIQNPRYQVTQFGKPVTLSCSQTLNHNVMYWYQQKSSQAPKLLFHYYDKDFNNEADTPDNFQSRRPNTSFCFLDIRSPGLGDTAMYLCATSRGLEETQYFGPGTRLLVL.

This clone was counted a few times. V gene TRBV4-2 combines with J gene TRBJ2-1, with D possibly matching TRBD2 (5 bases). The germline V gene has CDR1 LGHNA and CDR2 YNFKEQ. Trimming removed 4 bases from V and 0 bases from J, with 16 bases in between. The CDR3 totals 17 residues. CDR3 in amino acids: CASSPTSRGSSYNEQFF. CDR3 DNA: TGTGCCAGCAGCCCAACATCCCGGGGTAGCTCCTACAATGAGCAGTTCTTC.

V is TRBV3-1 (or the pseudogene TRBV3-2) and J is TRBJ2-1; TRBD2 agrees at 8 bases. From germline, CDR1 is LGHDT and CDR2 YNNKEL (reference sequence). J gave up 4 bases and V 4 bases, and 15 bases lay outside the gene matches. The CDR3 covers 18 residues. CDR3 sequence: CASSPHWRPSGLYNEQFF. The CDR3 bases are TGTGCCAGCAGCCCTCACTGGCGGCCTAGCGGGTTATACAATGAGCAGTTCTTC.

This sequence joins TRBV7-9 and TRBJ1-2; 9 bases match TRBD1. Germline trimming cut 7 bases from V and 2 bases from J; bases unmatched to any gene: 5. There are 14 residues in the CDR3. The germline V gene encodes CDR1 SEHNR and CDR2 FQNEAQ (reference sequence). CDR3 in DNA: TGTGCCAGCACCCGGGACAGGGCGAACTATGGCTACACCTTC. It is translated as CASTRDRANYGYTF. The whole variable domain, remainder taken from reference TRBV7-9 and TRBJ1-2, is DTGVSQNPRHKITKRGQNVTFRCDPISEHNRLYWYRQTLGQGPEFLTYFQNEAQLEKSRLLSDRFSAERPKGSFSTLEIQRTEQGDSAMYLCASTRDRANYGYTFGSGTRLTVV.

The J gene is TRBJ2-2, the V gene TRBV4-2; 8 bases line up with TRBD1. CDR1 is LGHNA and CDR2 is YNFKEQ in the germline V gene. The V gene end was trimmed by 0 bases and the J gene end by 6 bases; junction bases not matched to a gene: 12. This CDR3 is built from 18 residues. The CDR3 here is CASSQDFGYRGKAGELFF. CDR3 bases: TGTGCCAGCAGCCAAGATTTCGGCTACAGGGGGAAAGCCGGGGAGCTGTTTTTT.

This clone has a handful of counts. The rearrangement joins TRBV27 to TRBJ1-2; maybe TRBD1 (6 bases). This CDR3 comprises 14 residues. The V gene lost 6 bases and the J gene lost 0 bases, with 11 bases spanning the gap. Germline loops: CDR1 MNHEY, CDR2 SMNVEV (reference sequence). The CDR3 coding sequence is TGTGCCAGCAGGGGGGCAAGAGCTAACTATGGCTACACCTTC. It is translated as CASRGARANYGYTF.

This clone came up once. This chain uses TRBV19 with TRBJ1-1, with 8 bases matching TRBD1. J lost 0 bases, V lost 3 bases, and 6 bases had no gene match. Germline CDR1 reads LNHDA; CDR2 reads SQIVND (reference sequence). The CDR3 consists of 16 residues. The CDR3 sequence: CASSMGRDRLNTEAFF. For the CDR3, the DNA is TGTGCCAGTAGTATGGGCCGGGACAGGTTGAACACTGAAGCTTTCTTT.

V gene TRBV5-4 combines with J gene TRBJ1-2, with TRBD1 matching over 7 bases. This CDR3 has 14 amino acids. Trimming took 5 bases from V and 5 from J; bases not matched to a gene: 9. The V gene's germline CDR1 is SGHNT and CDR2 YYREEE (reference sequence). CDR3 residues: CASSFGQDSYGYTF. The CDR3, as DNA: TGTGCCAGCAGTTTCGGACAGGACTCGTATGGCTACACCTTC.

This rearrangement joins TRBV5-4 to TRBJ2-4; TRBD2 matches at 11 bases. This CDR3 comprises 15 residues. Germline assignment: CDR1 SGHNT and CDR2 YYREEE (reference sequence). The trim removed 2 bases at V and 7 bases at J, leaving 5 bases unmatched. In nucleotides, the CDR3 is TGTGCCAGCAGCTTTGGGGCTAGCGGGAGGAACATTCAGTACTTC. This encodes CASSFGASGRNIQYF.

This clone was seen just once. The V and J genes are TRBV14 and TRBJ2-5, with 7 bases lining up with TRBD1. CDR3 length: 16 residues. From germline, CDR1 is SGHDN and CDR2 FVKESK. Trimming at V came to 5 bases and at J to 5 bases, leaving 14 bases not matched to a gene. CDR3 sequence (DNA): TGTGCCAGCAGCTCCGAGACAGGGTTGGCGACCGAGACCCAGTACTTC. Protein sequence: CASSSETGLATETQYF.

This chain links TRBV27 with TRBJ1-1; 7 nucleotides agree with TRBD1. J gave up 5 bases and V 6 bases, and 9 bases lay outside the gene matches. Per germline, CDR1 MNHEY and CDR2 SMNVEV (reference sequence). The CDR3 has 14 residues. The CDR3 loop is CASRPQQGVTEAFF. For the CDR3, the DNA is TGTGCCAGCAGGCCCCAGCAGGGGGTTACTGAAGCTTTCTTT.

The chain has TRBV18 and TRBJ1-1; D is unresolved. The germline CDR1 and CDR2 sequences are KGHSH and LQKENI. The V end was cut by 3 bases, the J end by 0 bases, with 5 bases between. This CDR3 contains 13 residues. CDR3 DNA sequence: TGTGCCAGCTCACCGGCGGTGAACACTGAAGCTTTCTTT. Residues: CASSPAVNTEAFF.

The sample holds a few counts of this clone. The rearrangement uses TRBV18 and TRBJ1-1, with TRBD1 identical over 8 bases. The CDR3 has 14 residues. V shed 2 bases, J shed 11 bases, and the junction held 10 bases outside the gene matches. Germline values: CDR1 KGHSH, CDR2 LQKENI. The CDR3 reads CASSPTGGEGSAFF. CDR3 DNA sequence: TGTGCCAGCTCACCAACAGGGGGAGAAGGATCCGCTTTCTTT.

The rearrangement uses TRBV5-1 and TRBJ2-1; 14 bases align to TRBD2. Germline assignment: CDR1 SGHRS and CDR2 YFSETQ. The CDR3 length is 20 residues. Trimming cost V 3 bases and J 0 bases; bases outside gene matches: 11. CDR3 bases: TGCGCCAGCAGCTGGCCGCGGACTAGCGGGGGGACAAGCTCCTACAATGAGCAGTTCTTC. Protein product: CASSWPRTSGGTSSYNEQFF.

The chain has TRBV14 and TRBJ1-1; D perhaps matches TRBD1 (5 bases). There are 15 residues in the CDR3. CDR1 and CDR2 from the germline V gene are SGHDN and FVKESK. Trimming left V 4 bases short and J 7 bases short, with 19 bases between. The CDR3 coding sequence is TGTGCCAGCAGCCCTCGAGCGACAGCAAGCTTTGAAGCTTTCTTT. Amino acids: CASSPRATASFEAFF.

CDR3 sequence reads: CASSSGTSGRFSTDTQYF. In DNA, the CDR3 is TGTGCCAGCAGCTCCGGGACTAGCGGGAGGTTTAGCACAGATACGCAGTATTTT. The rearrangement uses TRBV5-4 and TRBJ2-3; 15 bases match TRBD2. Germline trimming cut 3 bases from V and 0 bases from J; bases unmatched to any gene: 5. There are 18 residues in the CDR3. Germline V CDR1 and CDR2: SGHNT, YYREEE (reference sequence). Full variable domain (remainder filled in from reference TRBV5-4 and TRBJ2-3): ETGVTQSPTHLIKTRGQQVTLRCSSQSGHNTVSWYQQALGQGPQFIFQYYREEENGRGNFPPRFSGLQFPNYSSELNVNALELDDSALYLCASSSGTSGRFSTDTQYFGPGTRLTVL.

The chain combines TRBV2 with TRBJ1-4; D unclear. V was shortened by 7 bases and J by 4 bases, with 16 bases between the two germline ends. Per the germline V gene, CDR1 is SNHLY and CDR2 is FYNNEI. The length of the CDR3 is 15 residues. The CDR3 nucleotides are TGTGCCAGCAACGGCAGGTGGGCAGGTAATGAAAAACTGTTTTTT. Protein sequence: CASNGRWAGNEKLFF. Full variable domain (outside the CDR3, taken from reference TRBV2 and TRBJ1-4): EPEVTQTPSHQVTQMGQEVILRCVPISNHLYFYWYRQILGQKVEFLVSFYNNEISEKSEIFDDQFSVERPDGSNFTLKIRSTKLEDSAMYFCASNGRWAGNEKLFFGSGTQLSVL.

This clone came up once. The chain couples TRBV7-9 to TRBJ2-3; 8 bases fit TRBD1. Trimming cost V 6 bases and J 2 bases; bases outside gene matches: 10. The CDR3 sequence is 16 residues long. CDR1 and CDR2 (germline): SEHNR, FQNEAQ (reference sequence). CDR3 in DNA: TGTGCCAGCAGGCTAGCCAGGGGGCGCGACACAGATACGCAGTATTTT. Translated, it gives CASRLARGRDTDTQYF.

This rearrangement joins TRBV25-1 to TRBJ2-7, with D perhaps TRBD2 (5 bases). The V end was cut by 8 bases, the J end by 0 bases, with 8 bases between. CDR3 length: 12 residues. CDR1 is MGHDK and CDR2 is SYGVNS in the germline V gene. The CDR3 DNA sequence: TGTGCCAGCGCGGGCGTCTCCTACGAGCAGTACTTC. Residues: CASAGVSYEQYF.